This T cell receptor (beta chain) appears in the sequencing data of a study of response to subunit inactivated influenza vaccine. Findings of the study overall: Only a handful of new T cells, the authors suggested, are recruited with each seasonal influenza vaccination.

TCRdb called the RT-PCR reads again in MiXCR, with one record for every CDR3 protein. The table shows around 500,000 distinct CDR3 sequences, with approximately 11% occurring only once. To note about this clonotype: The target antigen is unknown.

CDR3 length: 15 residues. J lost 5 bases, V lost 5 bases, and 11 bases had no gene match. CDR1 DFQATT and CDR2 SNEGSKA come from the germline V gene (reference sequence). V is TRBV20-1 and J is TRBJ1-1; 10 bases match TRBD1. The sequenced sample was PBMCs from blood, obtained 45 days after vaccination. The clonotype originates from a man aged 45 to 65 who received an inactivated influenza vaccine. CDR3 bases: TGCAGTGCTTACGGGACAGGGGTACCGAGGACTGAAGCTTTCTTT. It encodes CSAYGTGVPRTEAFF.